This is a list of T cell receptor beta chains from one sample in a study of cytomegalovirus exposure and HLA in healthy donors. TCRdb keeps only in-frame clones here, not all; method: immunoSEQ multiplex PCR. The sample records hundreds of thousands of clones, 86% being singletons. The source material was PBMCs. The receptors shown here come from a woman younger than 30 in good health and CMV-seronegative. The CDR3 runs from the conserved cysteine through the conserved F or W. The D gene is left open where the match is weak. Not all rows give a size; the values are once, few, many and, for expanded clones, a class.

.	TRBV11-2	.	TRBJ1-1	CASSLAGTPMRRDTEAFF	TGTGCCAGCAGCTTAGCCGGGACACCCATGAGAAGGGACACTGAAGCTTTCTTT
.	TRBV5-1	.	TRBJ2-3	CASSPGLAGLQADTQYF	TGCGCCAGCAGCCCGGGACTCGCTGGGCTGCAGGCAGATACGCAGTATTTT
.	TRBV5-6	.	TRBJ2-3	CASSSVQGDTQYF	TGTGCCAGCAGCTCCGTCCAGGGGGATACGCAGTATTTT
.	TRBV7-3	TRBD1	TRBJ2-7	CASSSNRGGPSEQYF	TGTGCCAGCAGCTCCAACAGGGGTGGTCCCTCCGAGCAGTACTTC
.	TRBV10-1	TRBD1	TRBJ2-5	CASSGGQHQETQYF	TGCGCCAGCAGTGGGGGACAGCACCAAGAGACCCAGTACTTC
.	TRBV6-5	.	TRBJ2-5	CASSYSGPGRTQYF	TGTGCCAGCAGTTACTCAGGACCGGGGAGGACCCAGTACTTC
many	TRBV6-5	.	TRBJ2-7	CASSRNEDSPYEQYF	TGTGCCAGCAGCAGAAATGAAGACAGTCCCTACGAGCAGTACTTC
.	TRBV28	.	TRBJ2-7	CASTPTPWSSTYEQYF	TGTGCCAGCACCCCTACCCCATGGAGTTCTACCTACGAGCAGTACTTC
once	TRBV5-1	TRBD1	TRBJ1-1	CASSLRQGQGEAFF	TGCGCCAGCAGCTTGAGACAGGGACAGGGTGAAGCTTTCTTT
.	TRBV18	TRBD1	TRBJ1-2	CASSQGQGGGYTF	TGTGCCAGCTCGCAGGGACAGGGAGGTGGCTACACCTTC
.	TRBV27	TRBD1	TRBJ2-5	CASSSQGAGETQYF	TGTGCCAGCAGTTCCCAGGGGGCTGGTGAGACCCAGTACTTC
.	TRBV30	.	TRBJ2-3	CAWSVLVEVTDTQYF	TGTGCCTGGAGTGTACTAGTCGAGGTCACAGATACGCAGTATTTT
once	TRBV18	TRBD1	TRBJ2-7	CASSPRGQTDNAFYVQYF	TGTGCCAGCTCACCACGGGGACAGACCGATAACGCCTTCTACGTGCAGTACTTC
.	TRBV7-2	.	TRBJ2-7	CASSLNPLTSGGEQYF	TGTGCCAGCAGCTTAAACCCCTTGACTAGTGGGGGCGAGCAGTACTTC
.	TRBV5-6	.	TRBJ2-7	CASSLGSGYEQYF	TGTGCCAGCAGCTTGGGTTCGGGCTACGAGCAGTACTTC
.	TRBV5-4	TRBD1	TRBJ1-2	CASSSSDRGYVGYTF	TGTGCCAGCAGCTCCTCGGACAGGGGGTATGTTGGCTACACCTTC
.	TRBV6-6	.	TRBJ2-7	CASSYWGGGRYEQYF	TGTGCCAGCAGTTACTGGGGGGGCGGGCGCTACGAGCAGTACTTC
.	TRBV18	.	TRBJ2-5	CASSPVGGETQYF	TGTGCCAGCTCACCCGTAGGAGGAGAGACCCAGTACTTC
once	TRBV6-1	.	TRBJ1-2	CASRGRVGNLGYTF	TGTGCCAGCAGGGGCAGGGTGGGTAATCTTGGCTACACCTTC
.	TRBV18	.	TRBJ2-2	CASSPDMPANTGELFF	TGTGCCAGCTCACCGGACATGCCGGCGAACACCGGGGAGCTGTTTTTT
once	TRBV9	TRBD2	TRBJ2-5	CASSHSSGGTQYF	TGTGCCAGCAGTCATTCTAGCGGGGGGACTCAGTACTTC
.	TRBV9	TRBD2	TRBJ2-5	CASSASSGRARETQYF	TGTGCCAGCAGCGCGAGTAGCGGGAGGGCACGAGAGACCCAGTACTTC
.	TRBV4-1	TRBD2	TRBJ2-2	CASSQEGLATGELFF	TGCGCCAGCAGCCAAGAGGGACTAGCAACCGGGGAGCTGTTTTTT
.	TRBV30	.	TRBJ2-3	CAWSSVVRGGTQYF	TGTGCCTGGAGTTCAGTAGTGCGCGGGGGCACGCAGTATTTT
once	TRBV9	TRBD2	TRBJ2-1	CASSGLASNEQFF	TGTGCCAGCAGCGGACTAGCTTCCAATGAGCAGTTCTTC
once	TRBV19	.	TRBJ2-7	CASTPGVSAEQYF	TGTGCCAGTACCCCCGGGGTGAGCGCCGAGCAGTACTTC
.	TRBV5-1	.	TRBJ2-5	CASSLDRAETQYF	TGCGCCAGCAGCTTGGACAGGGCAGAGACCCAGTACTTC
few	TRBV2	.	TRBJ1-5	CASTKDRGDQPQHF	TGTGCCAGCACCAAGGACAGAGGAGATCAGCCCCAGCATTTT
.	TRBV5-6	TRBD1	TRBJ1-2	CASSSNRGWRANYGYTF	TGTGCCAGCAGCTCGAACAGGGGCTGGCGAGCTAACTATGGCTACACCTTC
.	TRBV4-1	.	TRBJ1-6	CASSQDNMADSPLHF	TGCGCCAGCAGCCAAGATAACATGGCCGATTCACCCCTCCACTTT
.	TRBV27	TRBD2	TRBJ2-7	CASSPLGVAGSYEQYF	TGTGCCAGCAGTCCCCTTGGGGTAGCGGGTTCCTACGAGCAGTACTTC
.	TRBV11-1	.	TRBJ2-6	CASTTGIDPGANVLTF	TGTGCCAGCACAACAGGGATTGACCCCGGGGCCAACGTCCTGACTTTC
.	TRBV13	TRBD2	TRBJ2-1	CASSLEATSGYNEQFF	TGTGCCAGCAGCTTAGAAGCGACTAGCGGGTACAATGAGCAGTTCTTC
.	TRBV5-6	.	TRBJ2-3	CASSLSSGNTQYF	TGTGCCAGCAGCTTGTCTTCAGGGAATACGCAGTATTTT
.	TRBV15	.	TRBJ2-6	CATSAGGIGANVLTF	TGTGCCACCAGCGCCGGGGGAATCGGGGCCAACGTCCTGACTTTC
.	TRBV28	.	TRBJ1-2	CASSPFRERLTNYGYTF	TGTGCCAGCAGTCCATTCAGGGAACGCCTTACTAACTATGGCTACACCTTC
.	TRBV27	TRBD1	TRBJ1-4	CASSTTDRVGEKLFF	TGTGCCAGCAGTACTACCGACAGGGTCGGTGAAAAACTGTTTTTT
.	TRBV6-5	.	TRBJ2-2	CATGGRGRTGELFF	TGTGCCACGGGGGGCAGGGGGCGGACCGGGGAGCTGTTTTTT
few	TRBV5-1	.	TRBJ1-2	CASSLAVMDGYTF	TGCGCCAGCAGCTTGGCAGTGATGGATGGCTACACCTTC
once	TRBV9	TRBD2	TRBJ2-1	CASGPGTSGSNEQFF	TGTGCCAGCGGGCCCGGGACTAGCGGGAGCAATGAGCAGTTCTTC
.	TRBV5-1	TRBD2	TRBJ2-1	CASSLDPSGGQSSYNEQFF	TGCGCCAGCAGCTTGGATCCTAGCGGGGGGCAGAGCTCCTACAATGAGCAGTTCTTC
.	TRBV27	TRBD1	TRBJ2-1	CASSLTGFSYNEQFF	TGTGCCAGCAGCCTGACAGGGTTCTCCTACAATGAGCAGTTCTTC
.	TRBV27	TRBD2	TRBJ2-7	CASSLGGRGYEQYF	TGTGCCAGCAGTTTGGGCGGGAGGGGCTACGAGCAGTACTTC
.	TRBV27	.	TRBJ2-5	CASSGGRSVETQYF	TGTGCCAGCAGTGGCGGAAGATCGGTAGAGACCCAGTACTTC
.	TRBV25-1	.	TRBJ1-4	CASSEYMVLGGEKLFF	TGTGCCAGCAGTGAATATATGGTCCTAGGGGGAGAAAAACTGTTTTTT
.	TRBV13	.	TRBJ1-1	CASSLRKTSNTEAFF	TGTGCCAGCAGCTTACGGAAGACATCGAACACTGAAGCTTTCTTT
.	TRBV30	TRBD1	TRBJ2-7	CAWSPRTGSGEQYF	TGTGCCTGGAGTCCCCGGACAGGGAGCGGCGAGCAGTACTTC
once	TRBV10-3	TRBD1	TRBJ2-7	CAISDTGTGAYEQYF	TGTGCCATCAGCGATACCGGGACAGGGGCCTACGAGCAGTACTTC
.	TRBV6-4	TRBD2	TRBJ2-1	CASSDSGLAHNEQFF	TGTGCCAGCAGTGACTCGGGACTAGCCCACAATGAGCAGTTCTTC
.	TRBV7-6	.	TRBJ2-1	CASGIPGNEQFF	TGTGCCAGCGGTATTCCCGGGAATGAGCAGTTCTTC
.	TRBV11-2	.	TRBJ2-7	CASSLRTGEQYF	TGTGCCAGCAGCCTTAGGACGGGGGAGCAGTACTTC
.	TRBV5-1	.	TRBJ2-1	CASSLVAGNYNEQFF	TGCGCCAGCAGCTTGGTCGCGGGAAACTACAATGAGCAGTTCTTC
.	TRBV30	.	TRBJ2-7	CAWEAGWPYEQYF	TGTGCCTGGGAAGCGGGCTGGCCCTACGAGCAGTACTTC
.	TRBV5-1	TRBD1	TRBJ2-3	CASSSGQRTDTQYF	TGCGCCAGCAGCTCGGGACAGCGCACAGATACGCAGTATTTT
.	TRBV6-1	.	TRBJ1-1	CASSGYRTMNTEAFF	TGTGCCAGCAGTGGTTACAGGACCATGAACACTGAAGCTTTCTTT